Listed below are T cell receptor beta chains from one sample, sequenced in a study of blood T cell repertoires in COVID-19. Measured with immunoSEQ multiplex PCR; TCRdb has only the in-frame clones, and not every one. Of 200,000 to 250,000 clones in the sample, 85% were seen once. Material: peripheral blood. The receptor set was obtained from a man aged 50-60 years with COVID-19, enrolled during active disease. CDR3s include the opening cysteine and the closing phenylalanine or tryptophan. The order of the fields is J gene, V gene, clone size, D gene, CDR3 protein, CDR3 DNA. The D gene is left open where the match is weak. Only part of the rows carry a size: once, few, many, or a class if the clone is expanded.

j_call: TRBJ2-3; v_call: TRBV7-3; clone_size: .; d_call: .; cdr3_aa: CASSRLAGAEDTQYF; cdr3_nt: TGTGCCAGCAGCCGCTTGGCGGGGGCAGAAGATACGCAGTATTTT
j_call: TRBJ2-3; v_call: TRBV6-5; clone_size: .; d_call: .; cdr3_aa: CASTATGVSTDTQYF; cdr3_nt: TGTGCCAGCACCGCAACGGGGGTCAGCACAGATACGCAGTATTTT
j_call: TRBJ1-1; v_call: TRBV5-1; clone_size: once; d_call: TRBD1; cdr3_aa: CASSDGQGRNTEAFF; cdr3_nt: TGCGCCAGCAGCGATGGACAGGGTAGAAACACTGAAGCTTTCTTT
j_call: TRBJ2-7; v_call: TRBV19; clone_size: .; d_call: TRBD1; cdr3_aa: CASSETGGDYEQYF; cdr3_nt: TGTGCCAGTAGTGAGACAGGGGGCGACTACGAGCAGTACTTC
j_call: TRBJ2-7; v_call: TRBV10-3; clone_size: .; d_call: .; cdr3_aa: CARTPTIGAPYEQYF; cdr3_nt: TGTGCCCGAACCCCGACCATTGGGGCCCCCTACGAGCAGTACTTC
j_call: TRBJ2-2; v_call: TRBV6-5; clone_size: .; d_call: TRBD1; cdr3_aa: CASSRDRLNTGELFF; cdr3_nt: TGTGCCAGCAGTAGGGACAGACTGAACACCGGGGAGCTGTTTTTT
j_call: TRBJ2-1; v_call: TRBV10-2; clone_size: .; d_call: TRBD1; cdr3_aa: CASTDRGAVNYNEQFF; cdr3_nt: TGCGCCAGCACCGACAGGGGCGCGGTAAACTACAATGAGCAGTTCTTC
j_call: TRBJ2-1; v_call: TRBV7-2; clone_size: .; d_call: .; cdr3_aa: CASSRQRAYNEQFF; cdr3_nt: TGTGCCAGCAGCCGCCAGCGAGCCTACAATGAGCAGTTCTTC
j_call: TRBJ2-1; v_call: TRBV19; clone_size: .; d_call: .; cdr3_aa: CASEQESSYNEQFF; cdr3_nt: TGTGCCAGTGAACAGGAGAGCTCCTACAATGAGCAGTTCTTC
j_call: TRBJ2-1; v_call: TRBV28; clone_size: .; d_call: TRBD2; cdr3_aa: CASSTPLLGGGASYNEQFF; cdr3_nt: TGTGCCAGCAGTACCCCCCTTCTAGGCGGGGGGGCTTCCTACAATGAGCAGTTCTTC
j_call: TRBJ2-2; v_call: TRBV18; clone_size: .; d_call: TRBD1; cdr3_aa: CASSAGQGNTGELFF; cdr3_nt: TGTGCCAGCTCGGCGGGACAGGGGAACACCGGGGAGCTGTTTTTT
j_call: TRBJ2-1; v_call: TRBV18; clone_size: .; d_call: TRBD2; cdr3_aa: CASSPGLAGTNEQFF; cdr3_nt: TGTGCCAGCTCACCCGGACTAGCGGGGACCAATGAGCAGTTCTTC
j_call: TRBJ2-4; v_call: TRBV7-2; clone_size: .; d_call: .; cdr3_aa: CASSSRVLGTGNIQYF; cdr3_nt: TGTGCCAGCAGCTCCCGGGTTTTGGGAACAGGAAACATTCAGTACTTC
j_call: TRBJ1-4; v_call: TRBV28; clone_size: .; d_call: .; cdr3_aa: CASSLLGLGEKLFF; cdr3_nt: TGTGCCAGCAGTTTATTGGGGCTGGGTGAAAAACTGTTTTTT
j_call: TRBJ1-1; v_call: TRBV5-6; clone_size: .; d_call: .; cdr3_aa: CASSLVAGYGEAFF; cdr3_nt: TGTGCCAGCAGCTTGGTAGCCGGGTACGGTGAAGCTTTCTTT
j_call: TRBJ1-2; v_call: TRBV9; clone_size: .; d_call: .; cdr3_aa: CASIGSNYGYTF; cdr3_nt: TGTGCCAGCATTGGCAGTAACTATGGCTACACCTTC
j_call: TRBJ2-4; v_call: TRBV2; clone_size: .; d_call: .; cdr3_aa: CASSEARSGLAKNIQYF; cdr3_nt: TGTGCCAGCAGTGAAGCGAGATCAGGTCTAGCCAAAAACATTCAGTACTTC
j_call: TRBJ1-3; v_call: TRBV16; clone_size: .; d_call: .; cdr3_aa: CASSLEGAVDSGNTIYF; cdr3_nt: TGTGCCAGCAGCCTGGAAGGGGCCGTCGACTCTGGAAACACCATATATTTT
j_call: TRBJ1-1; v_call: TRBV5-1; clone_size: .; d_call: TRBD1; cdr3_aa: CASSLEGTGGVAFF; cdr3_nt: TGCGCCAGCAGCTTGGAAGGGACAGGGGGAGTGGCTTTCTTT
j_call: TRBJ1-6; v_call: TRBV5-6; clone_size: .; d_call: TRBD1; cdr3_aa: CASSLQDRANSPLHF; cdr3_nt: TGTGCCAGCAGCTTGCAGGACAGGGCTAATTCACCCCTCCACTTT
j_call: TRBJ2-5; v_call: TRBV11-2; clone_size: .; d_call: TRBD2; cdr3_aa: CASSLARAGGRGTQYF; cdr3_nt: TGTGCCAGCAGCTTAGCGAGAGCGGGGGGGCGCGGGACCCAGTACTTC
j_call: TRBJ2-1; v_call: TRBV6-1; clone_size: .; d_call: .; cdr3_aa: CASSDGRLSSYNEQFF; cdr3_nt: TGTGCCAGCAGTGATGGCAGGTTGAGCTCCTACAATGAGCAGTTCTTC
j_call: TRBJ1-1; v_call: TRBV4-3; clone_size: .; d_call: .; cdr3_aa: CASSQGGGAGRNTEAFF; cdr3_nt: TGCGCCAGCAGCCAAGGGGGGGGTGCAGGGAGGAACACTGAAGCTTTCTTT
j_call: TRBJ2-7; v_call: TRBV19; clone_size: .; d_call: TRBD1; cdr3_aa: CASRDRESYEQYF; cdr3_nt: TGTGCCAGCCGGGACAGGGAATCCTACGAGCAGTACTTC
j_call: TRBJ2-3; v_call: TRBV6-6; clone_size: .; d_call: .; cdr3_aa: CASTVAGGADTQYF; cdr3_nt: TGTGCCAGCACCGTCGCTGGGGGGGCGGATACGCAGTATTTT
j_call: TRBJ2-3; v_call: TRBV9; clone_size: .; d_call: TRBD2; cdr3_aa: CASSVDGGASTDTQYF; cdr3_nt: TGTGCCAGCAGCGTAGACGGGGGGGCTAGCACAGATACGCAGTATTTT
j_call: TRBJ2-7; v_call: TRBV28; clone_size: .; d_call: .; cdr3_aa: CASSLSARGFEQYF; cdr3_nt: TGTGCCAGCAGTTTATCAGCCCGGGGTTTTGAGCAGTACTTC
j_call: TRBJ2-2; v_call: TRBV5-4; clone_size: .; d_call: TRBD1; cdr3_aa: CASSLFRGRYTGELFF; cdr3_nt: TGTGCCAGCAGCTTGTTTAGGGGGCGCTATACCGGGGAGCTGTTTTTT
j_call: TRBJ1-5; v_call: TRBV6-1; clone_size: few; d_call: TRBD1; cdr3_aa: CASSEARGTGGFQPQHF; cdr3_nt: TGTGCCAGCAGTGAAGCGCGGGGGACAGGGGGCTTTCAGCCCCAGCATTTT
j_call: TRBJ1-1; v_call: TRBV4-2; clone_size: .; d_call: TRBD1; cdr3_aa: CASTRTGASNTEAFF; cdr3_nt: TGTGCCAGCACCCGGACAGGGGCCTCTAACACTGAAGCTTTCTTT
j_call: TRBJ1-6; v_call: TRBV9; clone_size: .; d_call: TRBD1; cdr3_aa: CASSGAGTGNSPLHF; cdr3_nt: TGTGCCAGCAGCGGCGCCGGGACAGGGAATTCACCCCTCCACTTT
j_call: TRBJ2-5; v_call: TRBV11-2; clone_size: .; d_call: .; cdr3_aa: CASSFGTKIETQYF; cdr3_nt: TGTGCCAGCAGCTTCGGGACAAAAATAGAGACCCAGTACTTC
j_call: TRBJ2-7; v_call: TRBV28; clone_size: .; d_call: TRBD1; cdr3_aa: CASSLIGDRVSYEQYF; cdr3_nt: TGTGCCAGCAGTTTAATCGGGGACAGGGTTTCCTACGAGCAGTACTTC
j_call: TRBJ2-7; v_call: TRBV27; clone_size: .; d_call: TRBD1; cdr3_aa: CASRPPGQGYEQYF; cdr3_nt: TGTGCCAGCAGACCCCCGGGACAGGGCTACGAGCAGTACTTC
j_call: TRBJ2-7; v_call: TRBV9; clone_size: once; d_call: TRBD2; cdr3_aa: CASSVGPSGGYEQYF; cdr3_nt: TGTGCCAGCAGCGTAGGACCGAGCGGGGGATACGAGCAGTACTTC
j_call: TRBJ2-5; v_call: TRBV9; clone_size: .; d_call: TRBD2; cdr3_aa: CASSVDSGGFGETQYF; cdr3_nt: TGTGCCAGCAGCGTTGATAGCGGGGGCTTCGGCGAGACCCAGTACTTC